This T cell receptor beta chain was found in a study of blood T cell repertoires in COVID-19. TCRdb keeps only in-frame clones here, not all; method: immunoSEQ multiplex PCR. The sample has about 480,000 clones; roughly 88% are singletons. Sequenced: PBMCs or T cells enriched from blood (not recorded which). This TCR was sampled from a woman in her thirties or forties who had recovered from COVID-19.

CDR3 sequence (DNA): TGTGCCAGCAGCGGAGTGAAGGGGCAGGGGGCTGGCACAGATACGCAGTATTTT. This gives the protein CASSGVKGQGAGTDTQYF. The gene calls are TRBV11-2 and TRBJ2-3; TRBD1 agrees at 8 bases. Germline lookup yields CDR1 SGHAT and CDR2 FQNNGV. The CDR3 totals 18 residues. The junction had 14 bases not matched to a gene; V was cut back by 5 bases and J by 1 base.